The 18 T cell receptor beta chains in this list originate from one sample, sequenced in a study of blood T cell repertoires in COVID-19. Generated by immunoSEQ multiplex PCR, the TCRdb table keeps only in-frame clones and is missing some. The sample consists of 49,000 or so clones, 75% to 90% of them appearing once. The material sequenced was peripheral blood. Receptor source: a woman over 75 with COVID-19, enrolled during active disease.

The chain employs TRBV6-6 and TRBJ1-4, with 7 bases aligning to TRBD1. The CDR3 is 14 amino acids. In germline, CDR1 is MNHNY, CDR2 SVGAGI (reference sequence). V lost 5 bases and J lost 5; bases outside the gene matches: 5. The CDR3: CASSHRGTNEKLFF. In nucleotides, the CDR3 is TGTGCCAGCAGTCACAGGGGAACCAATGAAAAACTGTTTTTT.

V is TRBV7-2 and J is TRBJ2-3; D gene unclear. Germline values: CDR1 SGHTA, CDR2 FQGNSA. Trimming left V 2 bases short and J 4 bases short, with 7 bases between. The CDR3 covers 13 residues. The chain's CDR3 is CASSLTGADTQYF. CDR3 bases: TGTGCCAGCAGCTTAACCGGTGCAGATACGCAGTATTTT.

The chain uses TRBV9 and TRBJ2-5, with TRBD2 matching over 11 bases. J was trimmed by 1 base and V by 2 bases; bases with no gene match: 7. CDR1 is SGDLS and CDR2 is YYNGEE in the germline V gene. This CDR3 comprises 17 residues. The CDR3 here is CASSVSPGTSGQETQYF. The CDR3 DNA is TGTGCCAGCAGCGTCAGTCCCGGGACTAGCGGCCAAGAGACCCAGTACTTC.

The CDR3 is CASSRSGQGYEQYF. The CDR3 region has the DNA TGTGCCAGCAGCCGCTCAGGACAGGGCTACGAGCAGTACTTC. The chain joins TRBV7-8 to TRBJ2-7; 8 nucleotides agree with TRBD1. The CDR3 sequence is 14 residues long. J gave up 3 bases and V 5 bases, and 6 bases lay outside the gene matches. The germline CDR1 and CDR2 sequences are SGHVS and FQNEAQ. Full variable domain (rest looked up from reference TRBV7-8 and TRBJ2-7): GAGVSQSPRYKVAKRGQDVALRCDPISGHVSLFWYQQALGQGPEFLTYFQNEAQLDKSGLPSDRFFAERPEGSVSTLKIQRTQQEDSAVYLCASSRSGQGYEQYFGPGTRLTVT.

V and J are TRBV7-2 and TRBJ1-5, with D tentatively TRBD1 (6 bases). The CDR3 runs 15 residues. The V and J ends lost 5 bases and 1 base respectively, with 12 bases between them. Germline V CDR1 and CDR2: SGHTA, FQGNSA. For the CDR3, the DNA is TGTGCCAGCAGCCCAGGACAGTCCAGCAATCAGCCCCAGCATTTT. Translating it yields CASSPGQSSNQPQHF.

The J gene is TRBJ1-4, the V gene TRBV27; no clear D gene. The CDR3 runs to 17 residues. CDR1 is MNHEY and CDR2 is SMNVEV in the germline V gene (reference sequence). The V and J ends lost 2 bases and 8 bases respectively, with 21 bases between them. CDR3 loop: CASSLASDWRRREKLFF. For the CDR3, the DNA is TGTGCCAGCAGTTTAGCCTCGGACTGGAGAAGGAGGGAAAAACTGTTTTTT.

DNA of the CDR3: TGTGCCAGTCGCAATTCGGGGGGGGCCAACGTCCTGACTTTC. It yields the protein CASRNSGGANVLTF. The chain carries TRBV28 and TRBJ2-6, with a possible D match to TRBD2 (5 bases). Germline-derived CDR1 and CDR2 are MDHEN and SYDVKM. The CDR3 runs 14 residues. Trimming took off 9 bases at V and 4 bases at J, with 13 bases between the two ends.

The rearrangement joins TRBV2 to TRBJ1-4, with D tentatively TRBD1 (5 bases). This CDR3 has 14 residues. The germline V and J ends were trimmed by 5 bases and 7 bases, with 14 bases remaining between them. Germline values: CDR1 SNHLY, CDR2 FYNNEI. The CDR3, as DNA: TGTGCCAGCAGTTTTGGGGCGCGTGGTGAAAAACTGTTTTTT. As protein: CASSFGARGEKLFF.

For the CDR3, the DNA is TGTGCCAGTACCCGGACAGGATCCTACAATGAGCAGTTCTTC. Residues: CASTRTGSYNEQFF. The rearrangement links TRBV19 to TRBJ2-1, with 7 bases identical to TRBD1. After removal of 7 bases from V and 1 base from J, the junction contained 4 bases not matched to a gene. This CDR3 is built from 14 residues. Germline CDR1 is LNHDA and CDR2 is SQIVND (reference sequence).

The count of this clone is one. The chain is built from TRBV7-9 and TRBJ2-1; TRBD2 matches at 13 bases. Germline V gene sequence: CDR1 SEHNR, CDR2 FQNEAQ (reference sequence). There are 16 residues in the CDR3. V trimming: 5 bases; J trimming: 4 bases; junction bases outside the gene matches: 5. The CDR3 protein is CASSRRTSGGYNEQFF. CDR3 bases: TGTGCCAGCAGCCGGCGGACTAGCGGGGGTTACAATGAGCAGTTCTTC.

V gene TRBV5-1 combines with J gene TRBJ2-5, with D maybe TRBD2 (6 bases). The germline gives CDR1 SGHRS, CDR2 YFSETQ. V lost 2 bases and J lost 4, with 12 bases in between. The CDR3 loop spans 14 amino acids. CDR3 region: CASSFGAGTETQYF. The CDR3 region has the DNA TGCGCCAGCAGCTTTGGGGCGGGGACAGAGACCCAGTACTTC. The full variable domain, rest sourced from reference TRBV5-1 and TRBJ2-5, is KAGVTQTPRYLIKTRGQQVTLSCSPISGHRSVSWYQQTPGQGLQFLFEYFSETQRNKGNFPGRFSGRQFSNSRSEMNVSTLELGDSALYLCASSFGAGTETQYFGPGTRLLVL.

The CDR3 nucleotides read TGTGCCAGCAGCTTCAAGGCGGGAGTGCCGGGCGGCTCCTACGAGCAGTACTTC. This translates into CASSFKAGVPGGSYEQYF. The chain is built from TRBV7-2 and TRBJ2-7; 7 positions match TRBD2. Per germline, CDR1 SGHTA and CDR2 FQGNSA. This CDR3 comprises 18 residues. V lost 3 bases, J lost 0 bases, and 14 bases stayed unmatched.

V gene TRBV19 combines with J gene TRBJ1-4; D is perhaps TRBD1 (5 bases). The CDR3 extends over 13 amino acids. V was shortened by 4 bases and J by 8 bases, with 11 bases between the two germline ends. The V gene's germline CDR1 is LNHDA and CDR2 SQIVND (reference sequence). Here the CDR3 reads CASSTLRGEKLFF. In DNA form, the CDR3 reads TGTGCCAGTAGTACCCTACGGGGGGAAAAACTGTTTTTT. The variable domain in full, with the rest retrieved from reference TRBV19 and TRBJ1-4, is DGGITQSPKYLFRKEGQNVTLSCEQNLNHDAMYWYRQDPGQGLRLIYYSQIVNDFQKGDIAEGYSVSREKKESFPLTVTSAQKNPTAFYLCASSTLRGEKLFFGSGTQLSVL.

The CDR3 is CASSLGYRQGPGHYGYTF. CDR3 coding DNA: TGTGCCAGCAGTTTAGGGTACCGACAGGGGCCTGGCCACTATGGCTACACCTTC. The chain recombines TRBV28 with TRBJ1-2, with 8 bases matching TRBD1. The CDR3 totals 18 residues. Trimming removed 2 bases from V and 3 bases from J; junction bases left unmatched: 14. Germline V gene data show CDR1 as MDHEN and CDR2 as SYDVKM.

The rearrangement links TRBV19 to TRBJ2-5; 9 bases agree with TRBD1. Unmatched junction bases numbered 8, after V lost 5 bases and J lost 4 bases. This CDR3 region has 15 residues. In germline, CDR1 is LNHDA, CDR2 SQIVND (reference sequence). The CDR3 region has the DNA TGTGCCAGTAGTTCCCGGACAGGGGCGGGAGAGACCCAGTACTTC. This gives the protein CASSSRTGAGETQYF.

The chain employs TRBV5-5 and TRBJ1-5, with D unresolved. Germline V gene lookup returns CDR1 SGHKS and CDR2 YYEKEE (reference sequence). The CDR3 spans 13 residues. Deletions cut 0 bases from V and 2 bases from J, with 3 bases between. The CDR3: CASSLAGNQPQHF. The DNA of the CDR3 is TGTGCCAGCAGCTTGGCTGGCAATCAGCCCCAGCATTTT.

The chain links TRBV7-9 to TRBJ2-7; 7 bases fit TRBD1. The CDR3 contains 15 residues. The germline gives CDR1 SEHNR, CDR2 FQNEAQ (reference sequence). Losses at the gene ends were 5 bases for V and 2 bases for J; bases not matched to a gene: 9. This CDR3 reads CASSQGQHVAYEQYF. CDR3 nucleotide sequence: TGTGCCAGCAGCCAGGGACAGCACGTAGCCTACGAGCAGTACTTC.

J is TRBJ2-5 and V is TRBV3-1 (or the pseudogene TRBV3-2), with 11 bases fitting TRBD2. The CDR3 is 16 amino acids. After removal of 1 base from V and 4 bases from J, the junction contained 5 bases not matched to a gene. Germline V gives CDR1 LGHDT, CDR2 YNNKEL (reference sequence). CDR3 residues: CASSQGLAGFGETQYF. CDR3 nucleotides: TGTGCCAGCAGCCAAGGACTAGCGGGATTTGGAGAGACCCAGTACTTC.